The source of this T cell receptor beta chain is a study of blood T cell repertoires in COVID-19. At the level of the study: Acute and convalescent COVID-19 samples came from the United States, Italy and Spain. Sources were T cells, B-cell-depleted T cells, or PBMCs; the material itself was cDNA or gDNA.

V gave up 4 bases and J gave up 2 bases, with 20 bases separating them. Germline CDR1 is KGHSH and CDR2 is LQKENI. This CDR3 contains 18 residues. There are a few counts of this clone. Methods used by the authors: The assay estimated nucleated cells by amplifying reference gene primers. Repertoires were generated with immunoSEQ multiplex PCR, while TCRdb's copy carries only in-frame clones and drops some. That table furnishes V, J and clone size, whereas the DNA furnished D and trimming. The sample contains 200,000 to 250,000 clones, 86% of which appear only once. V is TRBV18 and J is TRBJ2-2, with a possible D match to TRBD1 (7 bases). The clonotype was recovered from a man aged 55 to 70 with acute or convalescent COVID-19. The sequenced sample was peripheral blood. The CDR3 region has the DNA TGTGCCAGCTCACAATTGGTGCCACAGGGGACTAACACCGGGGAGCTGTTTTTT. It specifies CASSQLVPQGTNTGELFF.